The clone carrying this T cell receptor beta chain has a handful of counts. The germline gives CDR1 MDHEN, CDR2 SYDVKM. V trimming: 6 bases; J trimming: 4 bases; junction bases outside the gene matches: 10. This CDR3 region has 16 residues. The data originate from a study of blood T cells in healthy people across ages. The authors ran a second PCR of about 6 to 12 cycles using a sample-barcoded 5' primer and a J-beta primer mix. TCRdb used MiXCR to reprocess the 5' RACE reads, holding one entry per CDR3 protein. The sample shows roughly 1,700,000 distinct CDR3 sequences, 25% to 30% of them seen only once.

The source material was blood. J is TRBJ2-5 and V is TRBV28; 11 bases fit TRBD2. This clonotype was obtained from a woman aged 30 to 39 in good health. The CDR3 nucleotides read TGTGCCAGCAGGGGACCTAGCGGGGGGACTCCAGAGACCCAGTACTTC. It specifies CASRGPSGGTPETQYF. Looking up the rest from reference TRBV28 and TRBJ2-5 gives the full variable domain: DVKVTQSSRYLVKRTGEKVFLECVQDMDHENMFWYRQDPGLGLRLIYFSYDVKMKEKGDIPEGYSVSREKKERFSLILESASTNQTSMYLCASRGPSGGTPETQYFGPGTRLLVL.